A single sample is the source of the 2 T cell receptor beta chains below, sequenced in a study of blood T cell repertoires in COVID-19. Measured with immunoSEQ multiplex PCR; TCRdb has only the in-frame clones, and not every one. This table has roughly 50,000 clones, around 79% appearing once. The material sequenced was peripheral blood. The receptor set was obtained from a man in his fifties or sixties with acute or convalescent COVID-19.

The V and J genes are TRBV3-1 (or the pseudogene TRBV3-2) and TRBJ2-1; maybe TRBD1 (6 bases). Germline lookup yields CDR1 LGHDT and CDR2 YNNKEL (reference sequence). The length of the CDR3 is 12 residues. Trimming shortened V by 0 bases and J by 9 bases, and 6 bases separated the two germline ends. The CDR3 coding sequence is TGTGCCAGCAGCCAAGACAGGGGTGAGCAGTTCTTC. It codes for CASSQDRGEQFF.

V usage is TRBV14 and J usage is TRBJ1-2; D unclear. The germline V gene has CDR1 SGHDN and CDR2 FVKESK. The CDR3 consists of 12 residues. The germline V and J ends were trimmed by 1 base and 7 bases, with 7 bases remaining between them. The CDR3 bases are TGTGCCAGCAGCCAAGGGCCGTCTGGCTACACCTTC. This codes for CASSQGPSGYTF.